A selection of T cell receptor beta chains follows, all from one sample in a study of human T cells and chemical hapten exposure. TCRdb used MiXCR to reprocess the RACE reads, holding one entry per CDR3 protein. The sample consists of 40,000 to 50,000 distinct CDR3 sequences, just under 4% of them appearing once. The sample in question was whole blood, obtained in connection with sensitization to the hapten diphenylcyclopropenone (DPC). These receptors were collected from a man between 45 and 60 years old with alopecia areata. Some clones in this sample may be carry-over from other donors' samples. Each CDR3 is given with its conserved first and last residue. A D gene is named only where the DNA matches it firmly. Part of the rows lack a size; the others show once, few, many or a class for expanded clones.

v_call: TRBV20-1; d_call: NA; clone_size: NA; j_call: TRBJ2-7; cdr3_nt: TGCAGTGCTAGATTTGGGGCCCACGAGCAGTACTTC; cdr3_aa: CSARFGAHEQYF
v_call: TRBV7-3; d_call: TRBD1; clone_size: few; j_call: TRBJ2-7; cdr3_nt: TGTGCCAGCAACCCGGGACAGGGCTACGAGCAGTACTTC; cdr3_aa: CASNPGQGYEQYF
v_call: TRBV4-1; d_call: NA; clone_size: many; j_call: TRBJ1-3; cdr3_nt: TGCGCCAGCAGCCCTGGGACGTTTGGGGGAAACACCATATATTTT; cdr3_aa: CASSPGTFGGNTIYF
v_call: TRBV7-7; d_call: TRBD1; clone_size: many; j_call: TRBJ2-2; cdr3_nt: TGTGCTAGCAGCCCCGGGACAGTCAACACCGGGGAGCTGTTTTTT; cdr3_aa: CASSPGTVNTGELFF
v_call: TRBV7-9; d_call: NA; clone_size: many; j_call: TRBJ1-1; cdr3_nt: TGTGCCAGCAGCTTTTTTGTCGACACTGAAGCTTTCTTT; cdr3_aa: CASSFFVDTEAFF
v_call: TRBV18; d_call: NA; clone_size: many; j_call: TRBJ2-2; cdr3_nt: TGTGCCAGCTCACCACGGGACCCCGGGAACACCGGGGAGCTGTTTTTT; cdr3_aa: CASSPRDPGNTGELFF
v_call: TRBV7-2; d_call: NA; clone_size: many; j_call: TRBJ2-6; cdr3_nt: TGTGCCAGCAGCTTATCCGCAATAGACGCCAACGTCCTGACTTTC; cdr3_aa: CASSLSAIDANVLTF
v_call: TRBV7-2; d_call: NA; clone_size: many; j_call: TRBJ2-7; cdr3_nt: TGTGCCAGCAGCTTCAGGGCTACCTACGAGCAGTACTTC; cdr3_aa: CASSFRATYEQYF
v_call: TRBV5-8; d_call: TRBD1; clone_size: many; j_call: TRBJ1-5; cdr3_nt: TGTGCCAGCAGCCGGGGACAGTCTAGCAATCAGCCCCAGCATTTT; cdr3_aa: CASSRGQSSNQPQHF
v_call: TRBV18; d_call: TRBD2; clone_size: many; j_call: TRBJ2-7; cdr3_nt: TGTGCCAGCTCCCGGACTAGCGGGAGTAGGAACGAGCAGTACTTC; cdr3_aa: CASSRTSGSRNEQYF
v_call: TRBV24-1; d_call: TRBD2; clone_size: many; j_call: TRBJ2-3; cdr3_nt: TGTGCCACCAGTGGCTCGGCTAGCGGGAGGACAGATACGCAGTATTTT; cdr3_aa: CATSGSASGRTDTQYF
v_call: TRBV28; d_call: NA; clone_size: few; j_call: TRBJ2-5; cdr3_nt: TGTGCCAGCAGTGCTGACAGGCAACAGTACTTC; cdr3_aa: CASSADRQQYF
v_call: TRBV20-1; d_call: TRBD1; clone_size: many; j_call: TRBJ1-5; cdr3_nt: TGCAGTGCTGAGGGGGAGACAGGGGGAAATCAGCCCCAGCATTTT; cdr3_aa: CSAEGETGGNQPQHF
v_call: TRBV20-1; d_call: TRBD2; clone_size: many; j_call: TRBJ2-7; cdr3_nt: TGCAGTGCTAGGGCCCCGACTAGCGGGGGCTCCTACGAGCAGTACTTC; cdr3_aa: CSARAPTSGGSYEQYF
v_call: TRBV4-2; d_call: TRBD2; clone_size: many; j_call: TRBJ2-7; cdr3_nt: TGTGCCAGCAGCCAACGACTAGCGGGTAAGAGATACGAGCAGTACTTC; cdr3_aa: CASSQRLAGKRYEQYF
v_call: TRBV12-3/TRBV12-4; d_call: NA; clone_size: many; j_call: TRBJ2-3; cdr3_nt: TGTGCCAGCAGCGGTAGCTCTCACACAGATACGCAGTATTTT; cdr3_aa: CASSGSSHTDTQYF
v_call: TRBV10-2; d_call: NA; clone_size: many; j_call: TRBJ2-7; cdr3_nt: TGCGCCAGCACCCCCGTGGGGGGCATCGCCTACGAGCAGTACTTC; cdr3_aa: CASTPVGGIAYEQYF
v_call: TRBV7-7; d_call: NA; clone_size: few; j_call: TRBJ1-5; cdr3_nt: TGTGCTAGCAGCTTAGGAGTTAATCAGCCCCAGCATTTT; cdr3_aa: CASSLGVNQPQHF
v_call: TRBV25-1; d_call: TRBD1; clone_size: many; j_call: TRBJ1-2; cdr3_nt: TGTGCCAGCAGTTCCACCCCGGGACAGGGGGCGTCTAACTATGGCTACACCTTC; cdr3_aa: CASSSTPGQGASNYGYTF
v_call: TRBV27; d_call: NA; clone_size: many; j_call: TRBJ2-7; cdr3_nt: TGTGCCAGCAGTTTAGCACAGTCGTCCTACGAGCAGTACTTC; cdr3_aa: CASSLAQSSYEQYF
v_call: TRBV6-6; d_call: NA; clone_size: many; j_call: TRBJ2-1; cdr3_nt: TGTGCCAGCAGTTACTCCCGCAATGAGCAGTTCTTC; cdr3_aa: CASSYSRNEQFF
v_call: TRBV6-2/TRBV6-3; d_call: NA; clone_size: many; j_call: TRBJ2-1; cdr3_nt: TGTGCCAGCAGTTATTGGGGGACCGAGCAGTTCTTC; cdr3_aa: CASSYWGTEQFF
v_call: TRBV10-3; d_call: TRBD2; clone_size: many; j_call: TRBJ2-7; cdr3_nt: TGTGCCATCAGTGATTGGACTAGCGGTATATACGAGCAGTACTTC; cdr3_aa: CAISDWTSGIYEQYF
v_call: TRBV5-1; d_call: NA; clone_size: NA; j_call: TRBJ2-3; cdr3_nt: TGCGCCAGCAGAAACGACTTAGGCGACGCAGATACGCAGTATTTT; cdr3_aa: CASRNDLGDADTQYF